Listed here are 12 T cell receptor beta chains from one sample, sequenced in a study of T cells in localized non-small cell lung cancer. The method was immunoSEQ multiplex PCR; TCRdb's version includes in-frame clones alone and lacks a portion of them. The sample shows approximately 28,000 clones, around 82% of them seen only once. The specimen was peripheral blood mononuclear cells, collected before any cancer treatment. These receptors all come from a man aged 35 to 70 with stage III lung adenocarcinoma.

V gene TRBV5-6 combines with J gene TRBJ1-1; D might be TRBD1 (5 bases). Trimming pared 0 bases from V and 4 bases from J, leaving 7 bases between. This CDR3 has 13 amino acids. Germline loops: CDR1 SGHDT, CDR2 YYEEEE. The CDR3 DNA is TGTGCCAGCAGCTTGGAAGGGACCACTGAAGCTTTCTTT. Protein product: CASSLEGTTEAFF.

The CDR3 nucleotides are TGTGCCAGCAGTGATTCTTCCTCTGGGGCCAACGTCCTGACTTTC. Translation: CASSDSSSGANVLTF. The rearrangement uses TRBV6-1 and TRBJ2-6, with no clear D. This CDR3 comprises 15 residues. The V end was cut by 3 bases, the J end by 0 bases, with 6 bases between. The germline V gene encodes CDR1 MNHNS and CDR2 SASEGT.

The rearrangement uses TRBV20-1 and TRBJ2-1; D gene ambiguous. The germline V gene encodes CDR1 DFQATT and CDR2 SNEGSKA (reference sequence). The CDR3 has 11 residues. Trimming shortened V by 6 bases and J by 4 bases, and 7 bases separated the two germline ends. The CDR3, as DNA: TGCAGTGCACCAGCTTACAATGAGCAGTTCTTC. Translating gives CSAPAYNEQFF.

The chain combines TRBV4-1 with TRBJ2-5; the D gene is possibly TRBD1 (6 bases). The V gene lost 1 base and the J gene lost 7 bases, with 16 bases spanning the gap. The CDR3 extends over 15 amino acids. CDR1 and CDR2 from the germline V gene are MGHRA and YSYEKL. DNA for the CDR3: TGCGCCAGCAGCCAAGGAGATACAGGGTGGGGGACCCAGTACTTC. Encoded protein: CASSQGDTGWGTQYF.

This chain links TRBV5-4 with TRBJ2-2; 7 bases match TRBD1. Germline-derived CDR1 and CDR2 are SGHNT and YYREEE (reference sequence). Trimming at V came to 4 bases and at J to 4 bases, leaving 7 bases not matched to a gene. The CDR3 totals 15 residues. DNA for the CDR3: TGTGCCAGCAGCAAACGGACAGGATTCACCGGGGAGCTGTTTTTT. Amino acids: CASSKRTGFTGELFF. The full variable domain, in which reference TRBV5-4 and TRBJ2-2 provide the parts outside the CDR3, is ETGVTQSPTHLIKTRGQQVTLRCSSQSGHNTVSWYQQALGQGPQFIFQYYREEENGRGNFPPRFSGLQFPNYSSELNVNALELDDSALYLCASSKRTGFTGELFFGEGSRLTVL.

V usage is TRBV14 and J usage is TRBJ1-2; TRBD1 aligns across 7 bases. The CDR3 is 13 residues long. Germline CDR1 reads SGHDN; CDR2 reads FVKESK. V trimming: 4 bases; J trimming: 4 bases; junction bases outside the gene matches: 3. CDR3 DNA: TGTGCCAGCAGCCTGGGACAGCTCTATGGCTACACCTTC. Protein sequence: CASSLGQLYGYTF.

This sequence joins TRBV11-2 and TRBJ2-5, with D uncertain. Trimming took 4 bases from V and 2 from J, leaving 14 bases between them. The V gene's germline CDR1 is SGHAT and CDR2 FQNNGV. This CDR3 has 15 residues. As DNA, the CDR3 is TGTGCCAGCAGCTCCCAAAACGGACGGCAAGAGACCCAGTACTTC. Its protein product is CASSSQNGRQETQYF.

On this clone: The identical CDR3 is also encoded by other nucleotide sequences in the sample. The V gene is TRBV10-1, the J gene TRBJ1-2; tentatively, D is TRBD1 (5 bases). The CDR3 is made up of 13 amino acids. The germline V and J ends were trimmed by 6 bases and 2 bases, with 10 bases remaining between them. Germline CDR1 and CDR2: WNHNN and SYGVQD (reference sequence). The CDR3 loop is CASSPGGNYGYTF. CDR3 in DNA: TGCGCCAGCAGCCCCGGGGGGAACTATGGCTACACCTTC.

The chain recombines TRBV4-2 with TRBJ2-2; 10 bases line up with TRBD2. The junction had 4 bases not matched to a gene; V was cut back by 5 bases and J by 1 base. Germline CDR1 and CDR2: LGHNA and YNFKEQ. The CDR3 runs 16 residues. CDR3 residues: CASSLRTSGNTGELFF. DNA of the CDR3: TGTGCCAGCAGCTTACGGACTAGCGGGAACACCGGGGAGCTGTTTTTT.

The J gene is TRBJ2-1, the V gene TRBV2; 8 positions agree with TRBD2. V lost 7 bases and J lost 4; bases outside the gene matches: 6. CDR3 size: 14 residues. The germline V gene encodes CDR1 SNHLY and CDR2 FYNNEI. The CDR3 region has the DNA TGTGCCAGCAAGGCTAGCGGGCTTTACAATGAGCAGTTCTTC. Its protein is CASKASGLYNEQFF.

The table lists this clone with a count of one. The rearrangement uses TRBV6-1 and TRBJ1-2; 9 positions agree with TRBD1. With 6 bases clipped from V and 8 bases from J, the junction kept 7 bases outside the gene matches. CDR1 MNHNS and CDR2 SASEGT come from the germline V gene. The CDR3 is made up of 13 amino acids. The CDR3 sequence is CASSGTGTDGYTF. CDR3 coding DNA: TGTGCCAGCAGCGGGACAGGGACCGACGGCTACACCTTC.

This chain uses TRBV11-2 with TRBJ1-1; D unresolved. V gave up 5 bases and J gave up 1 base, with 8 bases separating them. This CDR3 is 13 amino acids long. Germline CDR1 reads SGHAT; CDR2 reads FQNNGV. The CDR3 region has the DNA TGTGCCAGCAGCACTGTCCAGAACACTGAAGCTTTCTTT. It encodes CASSTVQNTEAFF.